This T cell receptor beta chain was documented in a study of spatial heterogeneity in lung cancer. As for the study in general: A consistent excess of beta-chain over alpha-chain sequences was detected. In the raw reads, each unique TCR and UMI combination was present more than ten times on average.

TCRdb re-called the 5' RACE reads through MiXCR, storing one row per CDR3 protein. The table shows roughly 75,000 distinct CDR3 sequences, with 13% occurring only once. The CDR3 totals 16 residues. The V gene's germline CDR1 is SGHRS and CDR2 YFSETQ. The V and J ends lost 3 bases and 0 bases respectively, with 13 bases between them. Time point reported: sample taken at primary tumor resection. Frozen PBMC, nontumor lung or tumor provided whole RNA, which was sequenced unsorted. The donors were fewer than 80 patients with non-small cell lung cancer that was early-stage and untreated. Notes on the study in general: More often at tumor resection than at routine follow-up, ubiquitous expanded tumor TCRs were detected in the blood.

This clonotype was observed at least ten times. Its antigen is not known. The TCR was taken from a male donor with early-stage non-small cell lung cancer. Sequences were derived from PBMCs, sampled at surgery. J is TRBJ1-3 and V is TRBV5-1, with D unresolved. CDR3 bases: TGCGCCAGCAGCTCTATGCCAGCTCCCTCTGGAAACACCATATATTTT. Translated, it gives CASSSMPAPSGNTIYF.